This T cell receptor (beta chain) comes out of a study of T-cell memory formation after mild COVID-19. MiXCR was run by TCRdb on the 5' RACE reads, yielding one entry per CDR3 protein. The table lists more than 250,000 distinct CDR3 sequences, roughly 17% of them singletons. The CDR3 sequence is 14 residues long. The V segment lost 5 bases and the J segment 8 bases; nucleotides outside the gene matches: 6. This clonotype has only one observation. What was sequenced was PBMCs or a T cell subset sorted from them (not recorded which). V is TRBV12-3 or TRBV12-4 and J is TRBJ2-4, with TRBD2 matching over 10 bases. This sequence was found in a man between 18 and 29 years old who had mild COVID-19 (a few samples of this study predate the infection). Cell type and time point are not known. This chain's CDR3 is CASSPGLAQDIQYF. The CDR3 nucleotides read TGTGCCAGCAGTCCGGGACTAGCGCAGGACATTCAGTACTTC.